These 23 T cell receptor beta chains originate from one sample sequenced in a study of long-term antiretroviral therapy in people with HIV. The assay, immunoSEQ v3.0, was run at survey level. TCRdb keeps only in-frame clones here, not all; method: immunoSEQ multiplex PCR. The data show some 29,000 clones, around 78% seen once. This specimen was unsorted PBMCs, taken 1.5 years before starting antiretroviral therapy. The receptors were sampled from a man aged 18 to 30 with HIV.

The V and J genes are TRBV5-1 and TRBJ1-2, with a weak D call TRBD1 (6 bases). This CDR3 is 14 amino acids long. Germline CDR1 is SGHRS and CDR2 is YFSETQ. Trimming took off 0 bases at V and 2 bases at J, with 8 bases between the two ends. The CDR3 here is CASSLDTGNYGYTF. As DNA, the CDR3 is TGCGCCAGCAGCTTGGACACAGGGAACTATGGCTACACCTTC.

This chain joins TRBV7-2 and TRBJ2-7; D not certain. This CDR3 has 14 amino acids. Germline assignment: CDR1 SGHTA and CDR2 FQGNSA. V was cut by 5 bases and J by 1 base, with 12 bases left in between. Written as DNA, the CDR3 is TGTGCCAGCAGCGATCTTGGTGGTTCCTACGAGCAGTACTTC. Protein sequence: CASSDLGGSYEQYF.

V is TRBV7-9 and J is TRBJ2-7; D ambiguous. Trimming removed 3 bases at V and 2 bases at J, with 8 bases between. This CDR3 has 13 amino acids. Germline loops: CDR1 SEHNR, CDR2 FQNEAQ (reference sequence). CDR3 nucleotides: TGTGCCAGCAGCTTCAGTGTAACCTACGAGCAGTACTTC. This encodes CASSFSVTYEQYF.

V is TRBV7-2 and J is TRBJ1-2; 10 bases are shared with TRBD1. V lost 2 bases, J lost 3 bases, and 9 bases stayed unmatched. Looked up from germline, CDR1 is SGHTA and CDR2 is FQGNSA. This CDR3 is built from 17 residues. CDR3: CASSLSTGGSRDYGYTF. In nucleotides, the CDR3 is TGTGCCAGCAGCTTATCGACAGGGGGCAGTAGGGACTATGGCTACACCTTC. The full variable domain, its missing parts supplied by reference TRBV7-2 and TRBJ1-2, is GAGVSQSPSNKVTEKGKDVELRCDPISGHTALYWYRQSLGQGLEFLIYFQGNSAPDKSGLPSDRFSAERTGGSVSTLTIQRTQQEDSAVYLCASSLSTGGSRDYGYTFGSGTRLTVV.

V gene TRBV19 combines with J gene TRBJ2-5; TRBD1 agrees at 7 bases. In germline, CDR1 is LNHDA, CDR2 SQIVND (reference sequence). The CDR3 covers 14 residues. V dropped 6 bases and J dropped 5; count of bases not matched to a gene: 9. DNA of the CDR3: TGTGCCAGTAGCCTGACAGGGTTAGGGGAGACCCAGTACTTC. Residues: CASSLTGLGETQYF. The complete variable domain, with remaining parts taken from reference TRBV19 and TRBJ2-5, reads DGGITQSPKYLFRKEGQNVTLSCEQNLNHDAMYWYRQDPGQGLRLIYYSQIVNDFQKGDIAEGYSVSREKKESFPLTVTSAQKNPTAFYLCASSLTGLGETQYFGPGTRLLVL.

In DNA form, the CDR3 reads TGTGCCAGTAGTACCGGGACTAGGCAGTATTTT. The encoded protein is CASSTGTRQYF. The chain joins TRBV19 to TRBJ2-3; TRBD2 agrees at 8 bases. V shed 4 bases, J shed 11 bases, and the junction held 2 bases outside the gene matches. Germline loops: CDR1 LNHDA, CDR2 SQIVND (reference sequence). The CDR3 totals 11 residues. Full variable domain (remainder filled in from reference TRBV19 and TRBJ2-3): DGGITQSPKYLFRKEGQNVTLSCEQNLNHDAMYWYRQDPGQGLRLIYYSQIVNDFQKGDIAEGYSVSREKKESFPLTVTSAQKNPTAFYLCASSTGTRQYFGPGTRLTVL.

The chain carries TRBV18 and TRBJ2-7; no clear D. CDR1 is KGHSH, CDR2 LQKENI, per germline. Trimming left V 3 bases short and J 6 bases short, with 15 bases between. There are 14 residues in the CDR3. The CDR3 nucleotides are TGTGCCAGCTCACCGCTACCGAGGTGGGGCGAGCAGTACTTC. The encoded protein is CASSPLPRWGEQYF.

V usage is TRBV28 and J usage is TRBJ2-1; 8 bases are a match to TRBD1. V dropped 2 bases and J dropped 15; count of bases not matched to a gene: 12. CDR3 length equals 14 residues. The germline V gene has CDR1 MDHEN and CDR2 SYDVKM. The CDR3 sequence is CASSLGPGGPARFF. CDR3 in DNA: TGTGCCAGCAGTTTAGGACCAGGGGGCCCGGCTAGGTTCTTC. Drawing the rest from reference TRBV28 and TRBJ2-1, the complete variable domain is DVKVTQSSRYLVKRTGEKVFLECVQDMDHENMFWYRQDPGLGLRLIYFSYDVKMKEKGDIPEGYSVSREKKERFSLILESASTNQTSMYLCASSLGPGGPARFFGPGTRLTVL.

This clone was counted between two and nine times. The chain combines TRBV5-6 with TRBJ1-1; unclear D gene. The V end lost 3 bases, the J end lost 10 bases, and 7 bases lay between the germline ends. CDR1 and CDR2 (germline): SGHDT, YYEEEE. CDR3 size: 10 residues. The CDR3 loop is CASSSFSAFF. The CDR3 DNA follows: TGTGCCAGCAGCTCTTTTTCAGCTTTCTTT.

CDR3 sequence (DNA): TGTGCCAGCCGGTCGGACAGATATCAGCCCCAGCATTTT. Its translation: CASRSDRYQPQHF. The rearrangement uses TRBV6-6 and TRBJ1-5, with D possibly TRBD1 on 6 matching bases. The CDR3 has 13 amino acids. CDR1 and CDR2 from the germline V gene are MNHNY and SVGAGI (reference sequence). Trimming removed 8 bases from V and 5 bases from J, with 13 bases in between.

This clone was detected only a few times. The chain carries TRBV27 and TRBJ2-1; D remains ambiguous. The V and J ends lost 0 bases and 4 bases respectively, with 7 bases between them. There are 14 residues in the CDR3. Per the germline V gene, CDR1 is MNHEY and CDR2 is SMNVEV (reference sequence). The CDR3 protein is CASSLSMGYNEQFF. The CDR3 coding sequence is TGTGCCAGCAGTTTATCGATGGGGTACAATGAGCAGTTCTTC.

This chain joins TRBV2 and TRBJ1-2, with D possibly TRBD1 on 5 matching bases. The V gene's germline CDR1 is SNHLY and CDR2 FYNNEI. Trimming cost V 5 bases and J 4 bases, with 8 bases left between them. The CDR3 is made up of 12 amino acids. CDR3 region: CASSRGSYGYTF. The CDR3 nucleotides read TGTGCCAGCAGTAGGGGAAGCTATGGCTACACCTTC. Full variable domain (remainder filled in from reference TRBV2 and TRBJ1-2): EPEVTQTPSHQVTQMGQEVILRCVPISNHLYFYWYRQILGQKVEFLVSFYNNEISEKSEIFDDQFSVERPDGSNFTLKIRSTKLEDSAMYFCASSRGSYGYTFGSGTRLTVV.

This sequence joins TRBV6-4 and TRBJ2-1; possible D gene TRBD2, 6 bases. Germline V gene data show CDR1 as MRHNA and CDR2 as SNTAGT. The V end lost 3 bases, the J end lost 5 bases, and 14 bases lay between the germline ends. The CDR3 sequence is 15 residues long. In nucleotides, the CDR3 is TGTGCCAGCAGTGAAGGGGCGGGGACCCACAATGAGCAGTTCTTC. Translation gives CASSEGAGTHNEQFF.

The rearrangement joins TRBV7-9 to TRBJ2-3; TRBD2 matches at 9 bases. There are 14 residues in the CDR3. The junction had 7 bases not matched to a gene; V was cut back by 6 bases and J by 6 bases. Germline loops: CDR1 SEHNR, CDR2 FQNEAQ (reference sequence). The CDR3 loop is CASSLAGPKDTQYF. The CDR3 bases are TGTGCCAGCAGTCTAGCGGGACCAAAGGATACGCAGTATTTT. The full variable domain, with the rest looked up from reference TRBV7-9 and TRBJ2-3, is DTGVSQNPRHKITKRGQNVTFRCDPISEHNRLYWYRQTLGQGPEFLTYFQNEAQLEKSRLLSDRFSAERPKGSFSTLEIQRTEQGDSAMYLCASSLAGPKDTQYFGPGTRLTVL.

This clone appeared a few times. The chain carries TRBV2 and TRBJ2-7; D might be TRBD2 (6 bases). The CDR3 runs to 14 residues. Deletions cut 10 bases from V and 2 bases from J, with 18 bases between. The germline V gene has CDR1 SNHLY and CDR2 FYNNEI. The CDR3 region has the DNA TGTGCCACCCTTATGGGGCGGGGCCCCTACGAGCAGTACTTC. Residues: CATLMGRGPYEQYF.

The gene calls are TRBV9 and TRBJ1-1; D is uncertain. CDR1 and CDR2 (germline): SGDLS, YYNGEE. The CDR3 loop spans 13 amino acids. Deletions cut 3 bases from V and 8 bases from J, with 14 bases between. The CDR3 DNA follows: TGTGCCAGCAGCGAACTCCCGGGAGAAGAAGCTTTCTTT. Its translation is CASSELPGEEAFF. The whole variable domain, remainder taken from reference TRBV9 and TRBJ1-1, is DSGVTQTPKHLITATGQRVTLRCSPRSGDLSVYWYQQSLDQGLQFLIQYYNGEERAKGNILERFSAQQFPDLHSELNLSSLELGDSALYFCASSELPGEEAFFGQGTRLTVV.

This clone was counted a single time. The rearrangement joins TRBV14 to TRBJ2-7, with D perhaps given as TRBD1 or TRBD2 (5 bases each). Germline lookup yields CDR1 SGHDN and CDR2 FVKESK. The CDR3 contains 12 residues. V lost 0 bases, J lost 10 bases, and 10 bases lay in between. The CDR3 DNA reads TGTGCCAGCAGCCAAGATCTGGGGGATCAGTACTTC. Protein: CASSQDLGDQYF.

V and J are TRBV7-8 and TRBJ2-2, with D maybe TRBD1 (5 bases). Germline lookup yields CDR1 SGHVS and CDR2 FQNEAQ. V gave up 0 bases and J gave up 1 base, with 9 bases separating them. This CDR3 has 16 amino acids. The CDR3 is CASSLAAQGNTGELFF. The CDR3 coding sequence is TGTGCCAGCAGCTTAGCAGCCCAGGGGAACACCGGGGAGCTGTTTTTT.

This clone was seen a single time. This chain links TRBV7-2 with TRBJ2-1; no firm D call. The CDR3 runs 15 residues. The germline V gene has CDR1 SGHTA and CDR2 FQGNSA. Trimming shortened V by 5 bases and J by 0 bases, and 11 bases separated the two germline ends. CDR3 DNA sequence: TGTGCCAGCAGCGCGGCGCGTGTCTCCTACAATGAGCAGTTCTTC. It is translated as CASSAARVSYNEQFF.

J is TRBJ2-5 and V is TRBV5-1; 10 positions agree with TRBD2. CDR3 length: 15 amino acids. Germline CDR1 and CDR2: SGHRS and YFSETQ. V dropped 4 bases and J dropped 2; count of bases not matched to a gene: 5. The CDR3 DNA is TGCGCCAGCAGCGTTAGCGGGGGGCCTCAAGAGACCCAGTACTTC. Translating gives CASSVSGGPQETQYF. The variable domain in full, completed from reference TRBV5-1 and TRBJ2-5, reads KAGVTQTPRYLIKTRGQQVTLSCSPISGHRSVSWYQQTPGQGLQFLFEYFSETQRNKGNFPGRFSGRQFSNSRSEMNVSTLELGDSALYLCASSVSGGPQETQYFGPGTRLLVL.

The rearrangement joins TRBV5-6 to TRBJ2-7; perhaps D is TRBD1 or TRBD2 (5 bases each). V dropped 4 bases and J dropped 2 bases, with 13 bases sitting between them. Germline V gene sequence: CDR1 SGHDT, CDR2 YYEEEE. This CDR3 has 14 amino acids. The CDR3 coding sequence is TGTGCCAGCAGCGAGGGGTGGGGAGCCTACGAGCAGTACTTC. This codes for CASSEGWGAYEQYF. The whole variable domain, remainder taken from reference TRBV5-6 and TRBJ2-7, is DAGVTQSPTHLIKTRGQQVTLRCSPKSGHDTVSWYQQALGQGPQFIFQYYEEEERQRGNFPDRFSGHQFPNYSSELNVNALLLGDSALYLCASSEGWGAYEQYFGPGTRLTVT.

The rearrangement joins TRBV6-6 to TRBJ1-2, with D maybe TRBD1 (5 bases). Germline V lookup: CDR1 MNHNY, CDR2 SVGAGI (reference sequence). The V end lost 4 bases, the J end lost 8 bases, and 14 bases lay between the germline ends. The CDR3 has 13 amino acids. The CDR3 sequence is CASSSTARDGYTF. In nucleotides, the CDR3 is TGTGCCAGCAGTTCGACAGCCAGGGACGGCTACACCTTC.

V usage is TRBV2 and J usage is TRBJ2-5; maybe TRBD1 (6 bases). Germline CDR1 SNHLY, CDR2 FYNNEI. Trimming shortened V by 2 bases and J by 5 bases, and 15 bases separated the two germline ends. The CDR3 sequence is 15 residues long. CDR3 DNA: TGTGCCAGCAGTGAACACGGTATAACAGGGGAGACCCAGTACTTC. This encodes CASSEHGITGETQYF.